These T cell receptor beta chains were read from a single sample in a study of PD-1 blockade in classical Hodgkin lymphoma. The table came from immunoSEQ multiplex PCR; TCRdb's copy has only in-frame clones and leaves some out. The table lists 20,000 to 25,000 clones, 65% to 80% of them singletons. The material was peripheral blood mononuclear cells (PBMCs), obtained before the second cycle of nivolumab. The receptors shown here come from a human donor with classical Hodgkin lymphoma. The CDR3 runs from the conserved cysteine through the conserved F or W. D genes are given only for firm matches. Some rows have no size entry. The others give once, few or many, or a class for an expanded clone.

cdr3_nt: TGTGCCAGTAGTAGGGGACTACCGAACACCGGGGAGCTGTTTTTT; cdr3_aa: CASSRGLPNTGELFF; clone_size: once; v_call: TRBV19; j_call: TRBJ2-2; d_call: TRBD2
cdr3_nt: TGTGCCAGCTCAGGTGAAAAACTGTTTTTT; cdr3_aa: CASSGEKLFF; clone_size: once; v_call: TRBV7-9; j_call: TRBJ1-4; d_call: -
cdr3_nt: TGTGCCAGCAGTTTCAACAGGGGGAACACTGAAGCTTTCTTT; cdr3_aa: CASSFNRGNTEAFF; clone_size: -; v_call: TRBV27; j_call: TRBJ1-1; d_call: TRBD1
cdr3_nt: TGTGCCAGCTCACCAGGACAGGCCATCCTCTCTGGAAACACCATATATTTT; cdr3_aa: CASSPGQAILSGNTIYF; clone_size: -; v_call: TRBV18; j_call: TRBJ1-3; d_call: TRBD1
cdr3_nt: TGTGCCAGCAGCTTGGGACGGCTCCCGGGACTAGCGGGAGTCGAGCAGTACTTC; cdr3_aa: CASSLGRLPGLAGVEQYF; clone_size: -; v_call: TRBV5-6; j_call: TRBJ2-7; d_call: TRBD2
cdr3_nt: TGCGCCAGCAGCCAAGTAGGGACAGGGGGCGTTAGCTCCTACGAGCAGTACTTC; cdr3_aa: CASSQVGTGGVSSYEQYF; clone_size: -; v_call: TRBV4-1; j_call: TRBJ2-7; d_call: TRBD1
cdr3_nt: TGTGCCAGCAGCTCGGGACCGAACTACGAGCAGTACTTC; cdr3_aa: CASSSGPNYEQYF; clone_size: -; v_call: TRBV7-6; j_call: TRBJ2-7; d_call: -
cdr3_nt: TGTGCCAGCAGCTCGTGGCGAGGCGCAGATACGCAGTATTTT; cdr3_aa: CASSSWRGADTQYF; clone_size: -; v_call: TRBV7-2; j_call: TRBJ2-3; d_call: -
cdr3_nt: TGTGCCAGCAGTTTAGCCCAGGGGAGGTATGGCTACACCTTC; cdr3_aa: CASSLAQGRYGYTF; clone_size: -; v_call: TRBV28; j_call: TRBJ1-2; d_call: -
cdr3_nt: TGCAGCGTCTCAACAGGATGGGGGAATAGTGGACAGTTCTTC; cdr3_aa: CSVSTGWGNSGQFF; clone_size: few; v_call: TRBV29-1; j_call: TRBJ2-1; d_call: -
cdr3_nt: TGCAGCGTTATATATAGCGGGAGTGATTCAGAGACCCAGTACTTC; cdr3_aa: CSVIYSGSDSETQYF; clone_size: -; v_call: TRBV29-1; j_call: TRBJ2-5; d_call: TRBD2
cdr3_nt: TGTGCCAGCAGCTCTACTGGTTGGGGGACAGGGGAACAAGCGGGAGGCTACGAGCAGTACTTC; cdr3_aa: CASSSTGWGTGEQAGGYEQYF; clone_size: -; v_call: TRBV13; j_call: TRBJ2-7; d_call: -
cdr3_nt: TGCGCCAGCAGCTCAACCGGGACTAGCGGGCTCCAAGAGACCCAGTACTTC; cdr3_aa: CASSSTGTSGLQETQYF; clone_size: -; v_call: TRBV5-1; j_call: TRBJ2-5; d_call: TRBD2
cdr3_nt: TGTGCCAGCAGTGAAAGGGGGCCGGTGACCTACGAGCAGTACTTC; cdr3_aa: CASSERGPVTYEQYF; clone_size: -; v_call: TRBV6-1; j_call: TRBJ2-7; d_call: TRBD1
cdr3_nt: TGTGCCAGCAGCTTGACTAGCGGCTACAATGAGCAGTTCTTC; cdr3_aa: CASSLTSGYNEQFF; clone_size: -; v_call: TRBV7-9; j_call: TRBJ2-1; d_call: TRBD2
cdr3_nt: TGCGCCAGCAGACCGAGAATGGGTGGAGGCTATGGCTACACCTTC; cdr3_aa: CASRPRMGGGYGYTF; clone_size: -; v_call: TRBV5-1; j_call: TRBJ1-2; d_call: -
cdr3_nt: TGTGCCAGCAGCCAGGGGGGGTACGAGCAGTACTTC; cdr3_aa: CASSQGGYEQYF; clone_size: once; v_call: TRBV6-5; j_call: TRBJ2-7; d_call: -
cdr3_nt: TGTGCCAGCAGCGATTGGGCTGAAGCTTTCTTT; cdr3_aa: CASSDWAEAFF; clone_size: -; v_call: TRBV7-9; j_call: TRBJ1-1; d_call: -
cdr3_nt: TGTGCCAGCAGCAAAGACAGGGATAGCTCCTACGAGCAGTACTTC; cdr3_aa: CASSKDRDSSYEQYF; clone_size: -; v_call: TRBV5-4; j_call: TRBJ2-7; d_call: TRBD1
cdr3_nt: TGTGCCAGCAGCCCCCCTACGTGGACGAGGCAAGAGACCCAGTACTTC; cdr3_aa: CASSPPTWTRQETQYF; clone_size: -; v_call: TRBV7-2; j_call: TRBJ2-5; d_call: -
cdr3_nt: TGTGCCAGCAGCTTCTCAGTAACTAATGAAAAACTGTTTTTT; cdr3_aa: CASSFSVTNEKLFF; clone_size: -; v_call: TRBV11-2; j_call: TRBJ1-4; d_call: -
cdr3_nt: TGTGCCAGCAGTGAGGGGTGGGACGAGCAGTACTTC; cdr3_aa: CASSEGWDEQYF; clone_size: -; v_call: TRBV6-1; j_call: TRBJ2-7; d_call: -
cdr3_nt: TGTGCCAGCAGTCATCTTTTAAATAGGGGGGACACCGGGGAGCTGTTTTTT; cdr3_aa: CASSHLLNRGDTGELFF; clone_size: -; v_call: TRBV11-2; j_call: TRBJ2-2; d_call: -